This paragraph reports one T cell receptor (beta chain). Its antigen is as yet unknown. The data were produced by immunoSEQ multiplex PCR, yet TCRdb's version contains in-frame clones alone and is incomplete. The sample lists about 6,400 clones; 55% to 85% were seen once. The sample originates from a study of tumor-infiltrating lymphocytes in localized non-small cell lung cancer. Study in general: Several tumor histologies, both smoking statuses, and some post-neoadjuvant chemotherapy samples were included.

Study results and limitations: Tumor T-cell fraction from TCR sequencing was not associated with recurrence-free survival (p = 0.61).

This clonotype was sampled from a human donor with non-small cell lung cancer. Sequenced: lung tumor tissue.

The CDR3 DNA reads TGTGCCAGCAGCCAAGGGGGAGCGGGGGTTTGGATGGGAGAGACCCAGTACTTC. It codes for CASSQGGAGVWMGETQYF. This chain connects TRBV4-2 to TRBJ2-5, with 8 positions matching TRBD2. Germline V gives CDR1 LGHNA, CDR2 YNFKEQ. The CDR3 runs 18 residues. The V gene end was trimmed by 1 base and the J gene end by 4 bases; junction bases not matched to a gene: 14.